Below are 23 T cell receptor beta chains sequenced from a single sample in a study of T-cell reconstitution after alpha-beta-depleted transplantation in children. Preparation of the TCRbeta library used unique molecular identifiers. Each CDR3 protein is one row after TCRdb ran MiXCR on the PCR reads. Of more than 400,000 distinct CDR3 sequences listed, around 46% are singletons. The sequencing used PBMCs, collected before TCRalphabeta/CD19-depleted stem cell transplant. These receptors were collected from a girl aged 2-9 years with aplastic anemia, due to receive a stem cell transplant.

CDR3 DNA sequence: TGCAGTGCTAGAGAACAGGGCTTCATGGGGTACAATGAGCAGTTCTTC. It translates to CSAREQGFMGYNEQFF. This sequence joins TRBV20-1 and TRBJ2-1, with a tentative D call TRBD1 (6 bases). This CDR3 contains 16 residues. Germline assignment: CDR1 DFQATT and CDR2 SNEGSKA (reference sequence). V dropped 0 bases and J dropped 4 bases, with 16 bases sitting between them.

This clonotype was counted a few times. The CDR3 nucleotides read TGCGCCAGCAGCTTGGAACTAGCGGGAGGCGGTAATGAGCAGTTCTTC. Amino acid sequence: CASSLELAGGGNEQFF. V and J are TRBV5-1 and TRBJ2-1; 12 bases are a match to TRBD2. With V trimmed by 0 bases and J by 7 bases, 5 bases remained unmatched. Germline V gene sequence: CDR1 SGHRS, CDR2 YFSETQ. The CDR3 contains 16 residues.

The genes are TRBV7-2 and TRBJ2-7; 14 nucleotides align to TRBD2. The CDR3 length is 17 residues. Germline V lookup: CDR1 SGHTA, CDR2 FQGNSA. The J segment lost 0 bases and the V segment lost 4 bases, leaving 5 bases of the junction unmatched. The CDR3 reads CASSSWGLAGASYEQYF. The CDR3 region has the DNA TGTGCCAGCAGCTCATGGGGACTAGCGGGAGCCTCCTACGAGCAGTACTTC.

This clonotype was detected a few times. The genes are TRBV7-2 and TRBJ1-6; D is uncertain. CDR1 and CDR2 (germline): SGHTA, FQGNSA. The CDR3 is 14 residues long. The V and J ends lost 5 bases and 10 bases respectively, with 15 bases between them. The DNA for the CDR3 is TGTGCCAGCAGCCCTGGGTTTGCGGAATCACCCCTCCACTTT. Its protein product is CASSPGFAESPLHF.

This clonotype was observed a few times. CDR3 nucleotides: TGCAGTGCTGGCGGGACAAAAGCCCAGCCCCAGCATTTT. It codes for CSAGGTKAQPQHF. The chain combines TRBV20-1 with TRBJ1-5; D possibly corresponds to TRBD1 (6 bases). The CDR3 spans 13 residues. The germline V and J ends were trimmed by 5 bases and 7 bases, with 15 bases remaining between them. Looked up from germline, CDR1 is DFQATT and CDR2 is SNEGSKA (reference sequence).

As to this clonotype: A read error may be the cause here, since a much bigger clone is one base away. This chain connects TRBV4-1 to TRBJ1-1; D remains unclear. The V end lost 0 bases, the J end lost 1 base, and 3 bases lay between the germline ends. This CDR3 has 13 amino acids. Germline V gene sequence: CDR1 MGHRA, CDR2 YSYEKL. CDR3 amino acids: CASSQDPNTEAFF. CDR3 in DNA: TGCGCCAGCAGCCAAGACCCGAACACTGAAGCTTTCTTT.

This clonotype was observed many times. The chain employs TRBV6-6 and TRBJ2-7; TRBD2 aligns across 16 bases. The length of the CDR3 is 16 residues. The ends lost 6 bases at V and 5 bases at J; junction bases unmatched: 7. Germline CDR1 is MNHNY and CDR2 is SVGAGI (reference sequence). This chain's CDR3 is CASRSGLAGGGNEQYF. The CDR3 bases are TGTGCCAGCAGATCGGGACTAGCGGGAGGGGGTAACGAGCAGTACTTC.

The CDR3 bases are TGCAGTGCTAGAGGGATTTCCGGGACTAGCGGGAGGATCTACGAGCAGTACTTC. Protein sequence: CSARGISGTSGRIYEQYF. The chain joins TRBV20-1 to TRBJ2-7; 15 nucleotides line up with TRBD2. The CDR3 contains 18 residues. Trimming at V came to 1 base and at J to 3 bases, leaving 10 bases not matched to a gene. Germline values: CDR1 DFQATT, CDR2 SNEGSKA (reference sequence).

As for this clonotype: This may be a read error: a much more frequent sequence differs by one nucleotide. The J gene is TRBJ2-7, the V gene TRBV25-1; the match to TRBD2 covers 8 bases. The CDR3 has 15 residues. Germline lookup yields CDR1 MGHDK and CDR2 SYGVNS. Losses at the gene ends were 6 bases for V and 6 bases for J; bases not matched to a gene: 13. The CDR3 is CASSEIVSGGSEQYF. Here the CDR3 DNA reads TGTGCCAGCAGCGAAATAGTCAGCGGGGGTAGCGAGCAGTACTTC.

V is TRBV7-2 and J is TRBJ2-3; D is perhaps TRBD1 or TRBD2 (5 bases each). This CDR3 region has 15 residues. Germline V lookup: CDR1 SGHTA, CDR2 FQGNSA. V dropped 5 bases and J dropped 6 bases, with 18 bases sitting between them. For the CDR3, the DNA is TGTGCCAGCAGCGCCCTTCCGTGGGGGTGGGATACGCAGTATTTT. As protein: CASSALPWGWDTQYF. The full variable domain, completed using reference TRBV7-2 and TRBJ2-3, is GAGVSQSPSNKVTEKGKDVELRCDPISGHTALYWYRQSLGQGLEFLIYFQGNSAPDKSGLPSDRFSAERTGGSVSTLTIQRTQQEDSAVYLCASSALPWGWDTQYFGPGTRLTVL.

V and J are TRBV12-3 or TRBV12-4 and TRBJ2-3; 10 bases line up with TRBD1. The CDR3 extends over 14 amino acids. As DNA, the CDR3 is TGTGCGTCCAGGGGGACAGGGGACTTAGATACGCAGTATTTT. This encodes CASRGTGDLDTQYF.

This clonotype was recorded at least ten times. This chain connects TRBV7-2 to TRBJ1-1; D gene uncertain. CDR3 length: 13 residues. Per the germline V gene, CDR1 is SGHTA and CDR2 is FQGNSA. Trimming cost V 5 bases and J 4 bases, with 11 bases left between them. The CDR3 region is CASSLVGFTEAFF. The CDR3 nucleotides read TGTGCCAGCAGCCTAGTGGGGTTCACTGAAGCTTTCTTT.

The rearrangement joins TRBV21-1 to TRBJ2-7; the table gives TRBD2 as D, unverified against the DNA. TRBV21-1 is shown as a pseudogene. The CDR3 spans 13 residues. CDR3 sequence: CASSKDGGTEQYF. In DNA, the CDR3 is TGTGCCAGCAGCAAAGACGGAGGGACCGAGCAGTACTTC.

The V gene is TRBV20-1, the J gene TRBJ2-7; D not resolved. The CDR3 covers 14 residues. V shed 3 bases and J shed 1 base, with 13 bases lying between them. Germline CDR1 is DFQATT and CDR2 is SNEGSKA (reference sequence). CDR3 bases: TGCAGTGCTAGTACCGACACCCCGTCCTACGAGCAGTACTTC. Protein sequence: CSASTDTPSYEQYF.

This clonotype was recorded many times. This chain links TRBV5-1 with TRBJ2-1, with 7 bases identical to TRBD2. The V gene end was trimmed by 4 bases and the J gene end by 1 base; junction bases not matched to a gene: 5. Germline CDR1 SGHRS, CDR2 YFSETQ. This CDR3 has 15 amino acids. The CDR3, as DNA: TGCGCCAGCAGCGAAAGCGGGATTTCCTACAATGAGCAGTTCTTC. Protein: CASSESGISYNEQFF.

The rearrangement joins TRBV11-2 to TRBJ2-2; D remains unclear. The germline gives CDR1 SGHAT, CDR2 FQNNGV. The CDR3 is 14 amino acids. V lost 6 bases to trimming and J lost 0 bases, with 8 bases between them. The DNA for the CDR3 is TGTGCCAGCAGTGACAACGCGAACACCGGGGAGCTGTTTTTT. Its translation is CASSDNANTGELFF.

A few counts support this clonotype. V usage is TRBV24-1 and J usage is TRBJ2-3, with 9 bases matching TRBD1. The CDR3 loop spans 16 amino acids. Germline-derived CDR1 and CDR2 are KGHDR and SFDVKD. Unmatched junction bases numbered 3, after V lost 2 bases and J lost 1 base. The CDR3 loop reads CATSDSRQGGTDTQYF. The CDR3 DNA reads TGTGCCACCAGTGATTCCCGACAGGGGGGCACAGATACGCAGTATTTT.

The sample holds many counts of this clonotype. V is TRBV6-5 and J is TRBJ2-7, with D perhaps TRBD1 or TRBD2 (5 bases each). The CDR3 is 15 amino acids. V was clipped by 2 bases and J by 3 bases, with 14 bases between them. Germline CDR1 and CDR2: MNHEY and SVGAGI. In DNA, the CDR3 is TGTGCCAGCAGTTACCGCACAGGAGAGGGCTACGAGCAGTACTTC. The encoded protein is CASSYRTGEGYEQYF.

The chain joins TRBV6-1 to TRBJ2-3, with 14 bases fitting TRBD2. The CDR3 has 15 amino acids. V lost 8 bases and J lost 3; bases outside the gene matches: 4. Germline CDR1 is MNHNS and CDR2 is SASEGT. The CDR3 nucleotides read TGTGCCAGCGCCGGACTAGCGGGAGGTACAGATACGCAGTATTTT. This codes for CASAGLAGGTDTQYF.

This clonotype was found many times. The rearrangement links TRBV5-1 to TRBJ1-2; D ambiguous. CDR3 length equals 14 residues. Germline lookup yields CDR1 SGHRS and CDR2 YFSETQ. Trimming took 4 bases from V and 5 from J, leaving 15 bases between them. The CDR3 nucleotides are TGCGCCAGCAGCGGCTCAGGAGAGCCGTATGGCTACACCTTC. It yields the protein CASSGSGEPYGYTF.

The chain couples TRBV20-1 to TRBJ1-1; D ambiguous. Germline V gene lookup returns CDR1 DFQATT and CDR2 SNEGSKA (reference sequence). This CDR3 spans 14 amino acids. V lost 5 bases to trimming and J lost 2 bases, with 15 bases between them. CDR3: CSARVRGGNTEAFF. As DNA, the CDR3 is TGCAGTGCTCGGGTACGGGGAGGTAACACTGAAGCTTTCTTT.

This chain links TRBV7-2 with TRBJ2-6; TRBD1 or TRBD2 may be the D gene (5 bases each). The CDR3 loop spans 13 amino acids. Germline CDR1 is SGHTA and CDR2 is FQGNSA. Trimming took off 11 bases at V and 0 bases at J, with 8 bases between the two ends. The CDR3 DNA is TGTGCCGGGGGTTCCTCTGGGGCCAACGTCCTGACTTTC. Translating it yields CAGGSSGANVLTF. Full variable domain (missing parts from reference TRBV7-2 and TRBJ2-6): GAGVSQSPSNKVTEKGKDVELRCDPISGHTALYWYRQSLGQGLEFLIYFQGNSAPDKSGLPSDRFSAERTGGSVSTLTIQRTQQEDSAVYLCAGGSSGANVLTFGAGSRLTVL.

This clonotype was observed a handful of times. This chain links TRBV6-1 with TRBJ2-1; TRBD1 aligns across 10 bases. The CDR3 covers 15 residues. Trimming at V came to 6 bases and at J to 8 bases, leaving 10 bases not matched to a gene. CDR1 is MNHNS, CDR2 SASEGT, per germline. CDR3 nucleotides: TGTGCCAGCAGCTCCGGACAGGGGGGTTCGCATGAGCAGTTCTTC. The encoded protein is CASSSGQGGSHEQFF.